This T cell receptor (beta chain) was sequenced during a study of shared clonotypes between healthy human individuals. Study-wide context: Used for every donor were three CD4 naive, three CD4 memory, two CD8 naive and one CD8 memory plate.

Profiled with immunoSEQ multiplex PCR; TCRdb holds only in-frame clones, not every one. The top ten clones hold 0.36% of a sample with more than 1,200,000 clones, approximately 98.5% of them seen once. About this clone itself: Its antigen is as yet unknown.

Germline V gene data show CDR1 as MNHEY and CDR2 as SMNVEV (reference sequence). This CDR3 region has 14 residues. Trimming at V came to 4 bases and at J to 2 bases, leaving 2 bases not matched to a gene. Regarding the study as a whole: Only a few donors were included, so the genetic and exposure-history diversity represented was limited.

Donors were Caucasian adults residing in Nashville, Tennessee, USA. V is TRBV27 and J is TRBJ2-3; 8 nucleotides align to TRBD1. The sequence was obtained from a man aged 30 to 39 in good health. The sample taken for sequencing was naive CD4+ T cells sorted from blood. The subset denotes: CD45RA+ positively selected. The CDR3 DNA sequence: TGTGCCAGCAGTTGGGGACAGGCCACAGATACGCAGTATTTT. Its translation: CASSWGQATDTQYF.